The sample holds many counts of the clone carrying this T cell receptor beta chain. Its specificity is not known. Read coverage stops 3 residues before the CDR3 terminus; the germline J gene supplies the remainder. Germline loops: CDR1 DFQATT, CDR2 SNEGSKA (reference sequence). The length of the CDR3 is 15 residues. The V gene end was trimmed by 5 bases and the J gene end by 0 bases; junction bases not matched to a gene: 7. The data belong to a study of T cell clonality in common variable immunodeficiency. Study-level results: Compared with controls, CVID subjects had fewer shared TCRbeta clones.

The assay was immunoSEQ multiplex PCR, and TCRdb's table has in-frame clones only and misses some. The sample is made up of roughly 50,000 clones, none counted only once. The sequenced sample consisted of peripheral blood mononuclear cells. The chain joins TRBV20-1 to TRBJ2-4; 7 bases match TRBD1. The TCR comes from a person aged 18-70 years in good health. The sequenced CDR3 bases are TGCAGTGCTGGGACGGACAGGCTAGCCAAAAACATT. As protein: CSAGTDRLAKNI. The whole CDR3 sequence is CSAGTDRLAKNIQYF.